These 5 T cell receptor beta chains share one sample of origin, sequenced in a study of cytomegalovirus exposure and HLA in healthy donors. The PCR was carried out with 60 Vbeta primers and 13 Jbeta primers. Measured with immunoSEQ multiplex PCR; TCRdb has only the in-frame clones, and not every one. The data show roughly 100,000 clones, roughly four fifths seen once. Sequences were obtained from PBMCs. The receptors shown here come from a man aged 45 to 65 in good health and CMV-seronegative.

V is TRBV7-9 and J is TRBJ2-7; TRBD1 is a possible D gene (5 bases). V gave up 6 bases and J gave up 3 bases, with 15 bases separating them. Germline V gene sequence: CDR1 SEHNR, CDR2 FQNEAQ (reference sequence). The CDR3 is made up of 14 amino acids. DNA of the CDR3: TGTGCCAGCAGTTTTTTAGGACACCTCTACGAGCAGTACTTC. This encodes CASSFLGHLYEQYF. The full variable domain, rest sourced from reference TRBV7-9 and TRBJ2-7, is DTGVSQNPRHKITKRGQNVTFRCDPISEHNRLYWYRQTLGQGPEFLTYFQNEAQLEKSRLLSDRFSAERPKGSFSTLEIQRTEQGDSAMYLCASSFLGHLYEQYFGPGTRLTVT.

The V gene is TRBV6-5, the J gene TRBJ2-4; D is ambiguous. V was shortened by 7 bases and J by 0 bases, with 10 bases between the two germline ends. There are 14 residues in the CDR3. Germline values: CDR1 MNHEY, CDR2 SVGAGI. The CDR3 bases are TGTGCCAGCATGCGAAATCTAGCCAAAAACATTCAGTACTTC. It yields the protein CASMRNLAKNIQYF.

The gene calls are TRBV30 and TRBJ1-2; 9 bases align to TRBD1. J gave up 8 bases and V 3 bases, and 7 bases lay outside the gene matches. The CDR3 length is 13 residues. Per the germline V gene, CDR1 is GTSNPN and CDR2 is SVGIG (reference sequence). The CDR3 loop is CAWSPQGALGYTF. DNA for the CDR3: TGTGCCTGGAGCCCACAGGGGGCGCTGGGCTACACCTTC.

The chain recombines TRBV2 with TRBJ1-3; a weak D match, TRBD1 (5 bases). CDR1 and CDR2 (germline): SNHLY, FYNNEI. V lost 1 base and J lost 1, with 8 bases in between. CDR3 length: 15 residues. CDR3 protein: CASSEGQGSGNTIYF. Written as DNA, the CDR3 is TGTGCCAGCAGTGAAGGGCAGGGATCTGGAAACACCATATATTTT.

The gene calls are TRBV4-1 and TRBJ1-5, with TRBD1 as a possible D gene (6 bases). V was trimmed by 0 bases and J by 8 bases, leaving 20 bases between them. This CDR3 region has 17 residues. Germline loops: CDR1 MGHRA, CDR2 YSYEKL. The CDR3 loop is CASSQERVRGGSKPQHF. CDR3 bases: TGCGCCAGCAGCCAAGAACGGGTGAGGGGGGGGAGTAAGCCCCAGCATTTT.